Included here is one TCR beta chain sequence, with context. The second PCR ran about 6 to 11 cycles with a sample-barcoded 5' primer and J-beta primers. In TCRdb, the 5' RACE reads were re-called with MiXCR into one record per CDR3 protein. The repertoire consists of some 1.5 million distinct CDR3 sequences, with 25% to 30% occurring once and the leading ten covering about 8%. This record belongs to a study of blood T cells in healthy people across ages. Sequencing was done on a sample of blood. This sequence originates from a woman between 25 and 40 years old in good health.

The CDR3 reads CASSLRDRPYNSPLHF. The CDR3 DNA reads TGTGCCAGCAGCTTGAGGGACAGGCCGTATAATTCACCCCTCCACTTT. The chain recombines TRBV7-6 with TRBJ1-6; 8 nucleotides match TRBD1. Germline CDR1 and CDR2: SGHVS and FNYEAQ. V shed 3 bases and J 4 bases; nucleotides not matched to a gene: 5. CDR3 length equals 16 residues. Together with reference TRBV7-6 and TRBJ1-6, the CDR3 gives the full variable domain: GAGVSQSPRYKVTKRGQDVALRCDPISGHVSLYWYRQALGQGPEFLTYFNYEAQQDKSGLPNDRFSAERPEGSISTLTIQRTEQRDSAMYRCASSLRDRPYNSPLHFGNGTRLTVT.